Listed here are 11 T cell receptor beta chains from one sample, sequenced in a study of CD8 T cells in Susac syndrome. It was with random hexamers that roughly 0.5 to 1 ug RNA was reverse transcribed. MiXCR was run by TCRdb on the immunoSEQ multiplex PCR reads, yielding one entry per CDR3 protein. This sample carries 130,000 to 150,000 distinct CDR3 sequences, nearly 95% of them seen once, and the ten largest clones take approximately 0.3%. Sequencing used CD8+ T cells from PBMCs. The receptors shown here come from a human donor in good health.

This chain uses TRBV20-1 with TRBJ2-1; D uncertain. The CDR3 spans 12 residues. V was cut by 3 bases and J by 6 bases, with 9 bases left in between. CDR1 DFQATT and CDR2 SNEGSKA come from the germline V gene (reference sequence). The CDR3 sequence is CSASFGGNEQFF. CDR3 nucleotides: TGCAGTGCTAGTTTCGGTGGCAATGAGCAGTTCTTC.

This chain joins TRBV27 and TRBJ1-2, with D uncertain. The CDR3 has 12 residues. Germline CDR1 and CDR2: MNHEY and SMNVEV (reference sequence). V lost 5 bases to trimming and J lost 6 bases, with 10 bases between them. In nucleotides, the CDR3 is TGTGCCAGCAGTCCGGACGGAGATGGCTACACCTTC. Protein product: CASSPDGDGYTF.

The chain links TRBV16 to TRBJ2-7; 12 nucleotides line up with TRBD2. The germline V gene has CDR1 KGHSY and CDR2 FQNENV. The CDR3 is 15 amino acids. The junction had 4 bases not matched to a gene; V was cut back by 0 bases and J by 7 bases. In nucleotides, the CDR3 is TGTGCCAGCAGCCAATCTTCTAGCGGGAGGGGAGAGCAGTACTTC. Translation: CASSQSSSGRGEQYF.

The chain couples TRBV4-3 to TRBJ2-1, with D hard to call. Looked up from germline, CDR1 is LGHNA and CDR2 is YSLEER. The CDR3 is made up of 15 amino acids. V was trimmed by 1 base and J by 6 bases, leaving 13 bases between them. Written as DNA, the CDR3 is TGCGCCAGCAGCCAAGCTCACTTATCGGGCAATGAGCAGTTCTTC. Translated: CASSQAHLSGNEQFF.

The chain recombines TRBV18 with TRBJ2-7; no clear D. The CDR3 is 14 amino acids. Per germline, CDR1 KGHSH and CDR2 LQKENI. Trimming shortened V by 0 bases and J by 4 bases, and 10 bases separated the two germline ends. The CDR3 sequence is CASSPPLRGYEQYF. Here the CDR3 DNA reads TGTGCCAGCTCACCACCTTTAAGAGGTTACGAGCAGTACTTC.

The chain carries TRBV30 and TRBJ2-5; 8 nucleotides match TRBD2. Losses at the gene ends were 2 bases for V and 3 bases for J; bases not matched to a gene: 2. The CDR3 is made up of 13 amino acids. Germline loops: CDR1 GTSNPN, CDR2 SVGIG (reference sequence). The CDR3 here is CAWSTGLEETQYF. CDR3 DNA: TGTGCCTGGAGTACGGGACTAGAAGAGACCCAGTACTTC.

J is TRBJ2-7 and V is TRBV6-5; unclear D gene. The germline V gene has CDR1 MNHEY and CDR2 SVGAGI. With 5 bases removed from V and 5 bases from J, the gap between germline ends came to 13 bases. The CDR3 runs 13 residues. The CDR3 coding sequence is TGTGCCAGCAGTCCTCCCACCGGACACGAGCAGTACTTC. Encoded protein: CASSPPTGHEQYF.

The V and J genes are TRBV29-1 and TRBJ1-4, with a tentative D call TRBD1 (6 bases). Germline V gene sequence: CDR1 SQVTM, CDR2 ANQGSEA. The ends were cut back, 2 bases at V and 5 bases at J, with 6 bases in the middle. The CDR3 has 12 residues. The DNA of the CDR3 is TGCAGCGTTGAACAGGGGAATGAAAAACTGTTTTTT. It codes for CSVEQGNEKLFF.

This clonotype is a singleton in its sample. This chain connects TRBV2 to TRBJ2-3; D perhaps matches TRBD1 (7 bases). From germline, CDR1 is SNHLY and CDR2 FYNNEI. Trimming took 11 bases from V and 2 from J, leaving 14 bases between them. The CDR3 is made up of 13 amino acids. The CDR3 region is CAGGTESTDTQYF. The CDR3 DNA reads as TGTGCCGGGGGGACAGAGTCCACAGATACGCAGTATTTT.

This chain joins TRBV12-3 or TRBV12-4 and TRBJ2-1, with a tentative D call TRBD1 (5 bases). V lost 6 bases and J 9 bases, leaving 12 bases between the germline ends. The CDR3 has 12 residues. The CDR3 loop is CASSYQGFEQFF. The CDR3 DNA follows: TGTGCCAGCAGCTATCAGGGTTTTGAGCAGTTCTTC.

CDR3 sequence reads: CASSQDPGRYEQYF. In nucleotides, the CDR3 is TGCGCCAGCAGCCAAGATCCGGGTCGTTACGAGCAGTACTTC. The genes are TRBV4-3 and TRBJ2-7, with D hard to call. Germline V gene sequence: CDR1 LGHNA, CDR2 YSLEER. V was trimmed by 0 bases and J by 4 bases, leaving 10 bases between them. The CDR3 sequence is 14 residues long.